The entry that follows covers one TCR beta chain sequence. This sample is part of a study of T cell changes during pregnancy in multiple sclerosis. V lost 0 bases to trimming and J lost 4 bases, with 16 bases between them. This CDR3 is built from 17 residues. Germline loops: CDR1 LGHNA, CDR2 YNFKEQ. Measured with immunoSEQ multiplex PCR; TCRdb has only the in-frame clones, and not every one. The profile shows around 100,000 clones, roughly 90% of them singletons. This material consisted of peripheral blood, taken after pregnancy. This sequence joins TRBV4-2 and TRBJ1-3; D may be TRBD1 (6 bases). This clonotype was obtained from a female donor with multiple sclerosis, enrolled in a pregnancy study. The CDR3 nucleotides are TGTGCCAGCAGCCAAGAAGGCAGGGGATCGGAAGGAAACACCATATATTTT. Its translation: CASSQEGRGSEGNTIYF.